A selection of T cell receptor beta chains follows, all from one sample in a study of blood T cell repertoires in COVID-19. Produced via immunoSEQ multiplex PCR; TCRdb's table is partial and in-frame only. The sample yields some 150,000 clones, 80% seen once. The sequenced material came from peripheral blood. All receptors derive from a man in his 60s with acute or convalescent COVID-19. CDR3s include the opening cysteine and the closing phenylalanine or tryptophan. A D gene is named only where the DNA matches it firmly. The listing skips clone size in some rows; elsewhere it reads once, few, many or a size class.

clone_size: -; d_call: TRBD2; v_call: TRBV18; j_call: TRBJ2-7; cdr3_aa: CASSPGLAGAGEQYF; cdr3_nt: TGTGCCAGCTCACCGGGACTAGCGGGAGCCGGCGAGCAGTACTTC
clone_size: -; d_call: TRBD2; v_call: TRBV10-3; j_call: TRBJ2-3; cdr3_aa: CAISGVGAGGPDTQYF; cdr3_nt: TGTGCCATCAGTGGGGTAGGAGCGGGGGGCCCAGATACGCAGTATTTT
clone_size: -; d_call: -; v_call: TRBV19; j_call: TRBJ1-1; cdr3_aa: CASSIGVSRRDTEAFF; cdr3_nt: TGTGCCAGTAGTATAGGGGTCTCGCGGAGGGACACTGAAGCTTTCTTT
clone_size: few; d_call: TRBD1; v_call: TRBV29-1; j_call: TRBJ1-2; cdr3_aa: CSVESGQGFYGYTF; cdr3_nt: TGCAGCGTTGAATCGGGACAGGGGTTCTATGGCTACACCTTC
clone_size: -; d_call: TRBD1; v_call: TRBV28; j_call: TRBJ1-6; cdr3_aa: CASSMNRGVVWSPLHF; cdr3_nt: TGTGCCAGCAGTATGAACAGGGGAGTAGTATGGTCACCCCTCCACTTT
clone_size: -; d_call: TRBD2; v_call: TRBV4-3; j_call: TRBJ2-7; cdr3_aa: CASSQEVSGRSYEQYF; cdr3_nt: TGCGCCAGCAGCCAAGAAGTAAGCGGGAGGTCCTACGAGCAGTACTTC
clone_size: -; d_call: -; v_call: TRBV2; j_call: TRBJ1-5; cdr3_aa: CASSRQPDQPQHF; cdr3_nt: TGTGCCAGCAGTAGACAGCCAGATCAGCCCCAGCATTTT
clone_size: -; d_call: -; v_call: TRBV5-1; j_call: TRBJ1-1; cdr3_aa: CASSLTEGYGRSQAFF; cdr3_nt: TGCGCCAGCAGCTTGACAGAGGGATATGGGCGTTCGCAAGCTTTCTTT
clone_size: few; d_call: -; v_call: TRBV2; j_call: TRBJ2-2; cdr3_aa: CASKVGSGSTGELFF; cdr3_nt: TGTGCCAGCAAAGTGGGGAGCGGGTCTACCGGGGAGCTGTTTTTT
clone_size: -; d_call: -; v_call: TRBV7-6; j_call: TRBJ2-6; cdr3_aa: CASARQPSGANVLTF; cdr3_nt: TGTGCCAGCGCGCGGCAGCCTTCTGGGGCCAACGTCCTGACTTTC
clone_size: -; d_call: -; v_call: TRBV19; j_call: TRBJ1-4; cdr3_aa: CASSARGLAEKLFF; cdr3_nt: TGTGCCAGTAGTGCGCGGGGCCTTGCCGAAAAACTGTTTTTT
clone_size: once; d_call: -; v_call: TRBV9; j_call: TRBJ2-5; cdr3_aa: CASSVADLGGQTQYF; cdr3_nt: TGTGCCAGCAGCGTAGCGGACTTAGGTGGTCAGACCCAGTACTTC
clone_size: -; d_call: -; v_call: TRBV6-5; j_call: TRBJ2-6; cdr3_aa: CASRNTDSGANVLTF; cdr3_nt: TGTGCCAGCAGAAATACAGACTCTGGGGCCAACGTCCTGACTTTC
clone_size: -; d_call: -; v_call: TRBV5-1; j_call: TRBJ1-6; cdr3_aa: CASSLGQRGTPLHF; cdr3_nt: TGCGCCAGCAGCTTGGGACAGCGAGGAACACCCCTCCACTTT
clone_size: -; d_call: TRBD1; v_call: TRBV18; j_call: TRBJ1-6; cdr3_aa: CASSPVQGAPVNSPLHF; cdr3_nt: TGTGCCAGCTCACCCGTTCAGGGGGCGCCCGTAAATTCACCCCTCCACTTT
clone_size: once; d_call: -; v_call: TRBV7-2; j_call: TRBJ2-3; cdr3_aa: CASSSVPGTSTDTQYF; cdr3_nt: TGTGCCAGCAGCTCCGTTCCAGGGACTAGCACAGATACGCAGTATTTT
clone_size: -; d_call: TRBD2; v_call: TRBV11-1; j_call: TRBJ2-1; cdr3_aa: CASSFRLAANNEQFF; cdr3_nt: TGTGCCAGCAGCTTCCGACTAGCGGCAAACAATGAGCAGTTCTTC
clone_size: -; d_call: -; v_call: TRBV6-1; j_call: TRBJ1-1; cdr3_aa: CASSEASYTEAFF; cdr3_nt: TGTGCCAGCAGTGAAGCGAGTTACACTGAAGCTTTCTTT
clone_size: -; d_call: -; v_call: TRBV10-3; j_call: TRBJ1-2; cdr3_aa: CAINRQRYQGYTF; cdr3_nt: TGTGCCATCAACAGACAGAGATATCAGGGCTACACCTTC
clone_size: -; d_call: -; v_call: TRBV12-5; j_call: TRBJ1-6; cdr3_aa: CASGLAFRGHSPLHF; cdr3_nt: TGTGCTAGTGGTTTGGCGTTCAGGGGACATTCACCCCTCCACTTT
clone_size: -; d_call: -; v_call: TRBV5-6; j_call: TRBJ2-7; cdr3_aa: CASSPDSAGLYEQYF; cdr3_nt: TGTGCCAGCAGCCCCGATAGCGCAGGACTCTACGAGCAGTACTTC
clone_size: -; d_call: -; v_call: TRBV7-2; j_call: TRBJ2-4; cdr3_aa: CASSLAQGTNIQYF; cdr3_nt: TGTGCCAGCAGCTTAGCCCAGGGTACGAACATTCAGTACTTC
clone_size: few; d_call: -; v_call: TRBV5-5; j_call: TRBJ2-2; cdr3_aa: CASSTRQRNTGELFF; cdr3_nt: TGTGCCAGCAGCACGAGACAGAGGAACACCGGGGAGCTGTTTTTT
clone_size: -; d_call: -; v_call: TRBV12-3/TRBV12-4; j_call: TRBJ1-4; cdr3_aa: CASRGTGGEKLFF; cdr3_nt: TGTGCCAGCAGGGGGACGGGGGGAGAAAAACTGTTTTTT
clone_size: -; d_call: TRBD1; v_call: TRBV11-1; j_call: TRBJ1-4; cdr3_aa: CASSSSEGGRGEKLFF; cdr3_nt: TGTGCCAGCAGCTCCTCGGAAGGGGGCAGAGGTGAAAAACTGTTTTTT
clone_size: -; d_call: -; v_call: TRBV7-9; j_call: TRBJ2-4; cdr3_aa: CASSLAYRDRIGNIQYF; cdr3_nt: TGTGCCAGCAGCTTAGCGTACAGGGATCGTATTGGAAACATTCAGTACTTC
clone_size: -; d_call: -; v_call: TRBV7-2; j_call: TRBJ2-2; cdr3_aa: CASSLEGGTAYTGELFF; cdr3_nt: TGTGCCAGCAGCTTAGAAGGCGGGACAGCGTACACCGGGGAGCTGTTTTTT
clone_size: -; d_call: -; v_call: TRBV5-6; j_call: TRBJ2-7; cdr3_aa: CASSLGQTRYYEQYF; cdr3_nt: TGTGCCAGCAGCTTGGGGCAGACAAGATACTACGAGCAGTACTTC
clone_size: -; d_call: TRBD1; v_call: TRBV7-2; j_call: TRBJ2-2; cdr3_aa: CASNIGQGSGELFF; cdr3_nt: TGTGCCAGCAACATCGGACAGGGCAGCGGGGAGCTGTTTTTT
clone_size: -; d_call: TRBD1; v_call: TRBV4-1; j_call: TRBJ1-4; cdr3_aa: CASSQATGVPNEKLFF; cdr3_nt: TGCGCCAGCAGCCAAGCAACAGGGGTCCCGAATGAAAAACTGTTTTTT
clone_size: -; d_call: TRBD1; v_call: TRBV27; j_call: TRBJ2-2; cdr3_aa: CASRRGQENTGELFF; cdr3_nt: TGTGCCAGCAGGAGGGGACAGGAGAACACCGGGGAGCTGTTTTTT
clone_size: -; d_call: -; v_call: TRBV7-6; j_call: TRBJ1-3; cdr3_aa: CASSLATAGRTGNTIYF; cdr3_nt: TGTGCCAGCAGCTTAGCGACGGCAGGGAGGACTGGAAACACCATATATTTT
clone_size: -; d_call: TRBD1; v_call: TRBV7-2; j_call: TRBJ1-2; cdr3_aa: CASSLGTGRDGYTF; cdr3_nt: TGTGCCAGCAGCTTAGGGACAGGGAGGGATGGCTACACCTTC
clone_size: -; d_call: -; v_call: TRBV5-4; j_call: TRBJ1-1; cdr3_aa: CASSLTAGNTEAFF; cdr3_nt: TGTGCCAGCAGCTTGACCGCGGGGAACACTGAAGCTTTCTTT
clone_size: -; d_call: -; v_call: TRBV12-3/TRBV12-4; j_call: TRBJ1-1; cdr3_aa: CASSLGGRTEAFF; cdr3_nt: TGTGCCAGCAGTTTGGGAGGGAGGACTGAAGCTTTCTTT
clone_size: -; d_call: -; v_call: TRBV9; j_call: TRBJ2-3; cdr3_aa: CASSVFQGQDTQYF; cdr3_nt: TGTGCCAGCAGCGTATTTCAAGGACAGGATACGCAGTATTTT
clone_size: once; d_call: -; v_call: TRBV25-1; j_call: TRBJ2-1; cdr3_aa: CASSETSGSGRKGEQFF; cdr3_nt: TGTGCCAGCAGTGAAACCTCCGGCAGCGGGCGGAAGGGTGAGCAGTTCTTC
clone_size: -; d_call: -; v_call: TRBV19; j_call: TRBJ1-5; cdr3_aa: CASTFALGQQPQHF; cdr3_nt: TGTGCCAGTACCTTCGCTCTCGGACAGCAGCCCCAGCATTTT
clone_size: -; d_call: TRBD1; v_call: TRBV15; j_call: TRBJ2-7; cdr3_aa: CATSRGTGQGEQYF; cdr3_nt: TGTGCCACCAGCAGAGGGACAGGGCAGGGAGAGCAGTACTTC
clone_size: -; d_call: TRBD1; v_call: TRBV3-1/TRBV3-2; j_call: TRBJ1-5; cdr3_aa: CASSRTGGNQPQHF; cdr3_nt: TGTGCCAGCAGCCGTACAGGGGGCAATCAGCCCCAGCATTTT
clone_size: few; d_call: -; v_call: TRBV16; j_call: TRBJ1-4; cdr3_aa: CASSLLQDTNEKLFF; cdr3_nt: TGTGCCAGCAGCCTCCTTCAGGATACTAATGAAAAACTGTTTTTT
clone_size: -; d_call: TRBD1; v_call: TRBV12-3/TRBV12-4; j_call: TRBJ2-4; cdr3_aa: CATSGTGSNIQYF; cdr3_nt: TGTGCCACGTCCGGGACAGGGTCAAACATTCAGTACTTC
clone_size: few; d_call: -; v_call: TRBV19; j_call: TRBJ1-5; cdr3_aa: CASSIRRGSYQPQHF; cdr3_nt: TGTGCCAGTAGTATAAGGCGGGGATCCTATCAGCCCCAGCATTTT
clone_size: -; d_call: -; v_call: TRBV27; j_call: TRBJ2-2; cdr3_aa: CASSFGTSGTGELFF; cdr3_nt: TGTGCCAGCAGTTTTGGTACTAGTGGCACCGGGGAGCTGTTTTTT
clone_size: -; d_call: -; v_call: TRBV15; j_call: TRBJ1-4; cdr3_aa: CATSRAKQNNEKLFF; cdr3_nt: TGTGCCACCAGCAGAGCTAAACAGAATAATGAAAAACTGTTTTTT
clone_size: -; d_call: TRBD1; v_call: TRBV6-5; j_call: TRBJ2-7; cdr3_aa: CASSRGTGSYEQYF; cdr3_nt: TGTGCCAGCAGTCGAGGGACAGGGTCCTACGAGCAGTACTTC
clone_size: -; d_call: TRBD2; v_call: TRBV5-5; j_call: TRBJ2-1; cdr3_aa: CASSLSAAGGVYEQFF; cdr3_nt: TGTGCCAGCAGCTTGTCCGCAGCGGGAGGGGTCTATGAGCAGTTCTTC
clone_size: once; d_call: -; v_call: TRBV18; j_call: TRBJ1-1; cdr3_aa: CASLGGGKNTEAFF; cdr3_nt: TGTGCCAGCCTCGGAGGAGGGAAGAACACTGAAGCTTTCTTT